What follows is one T cell receptor (beta chain) and its context. This clone was observed a few times. It has no known antigen specificity. Per-nucleotide qualities are absent, and no much larger clonotype sits a single base away. The source of the sample is a study of cytomegalovirus exposure and HLA in healthy donors (dated by TCRdb to 2015 to 2018). Notes on the research overall: In an earlier analysis of 587 of the donors, about 270 Gb of sequence data and just under 120 million unique TCR beta sequences from approximately 180 million T cells were reported. In the later analysis, no new phenotypic data were used to find candidate immune exposures; instead, reliance was placed on TCR beta sequences and their occurrence across donors. Among the roughly 390 genotyped donors, about 85% belonged to the genetic ancestry cluster associated with self-reported Caucasian donors. Besides the first cohort of some 670 subjects, a separate validation cohort made up of 95 to 150 different subjects was used. Roughly five DR-DQ haplotypes were handled as single units for association and clustering, since linkage in the cohort was strong. Typing coverage varied by locus: roughly 629-640 donors for A, B, C, DRB1 and DQB1; under 550 for DQA1; more than 600 for DPA1; 400 to 480 for DPB1. Genome-wide SNP genotypes for about three fifths of the 666 donors were used in a later genetic analysis, which treated that subset as a discovery cohort. HLA typing included class I and class II loci at four-digit resolution. On average, 235,054 unique TCR beta nucleotide sequences were sequenced per donor among some 420 genotyped donors of the cohort, with roughly 20% of those sequences being non-productive. Every repertoire in the discovery cohort had been generated on one and the same sequencing platform. Donor age, sex, ethnicity and CMV serostatus were compiled alongside the repertoire data. The study used immunosequencing to profile the T cell repertoires of approximately 640 subjects and linked those repertoires to cytomegalovirus serostatus. In an earlier analysis of several hundred of the donors, high-throughput TCR beta sequencing was used to judge whether each TCR beta V gene segment behaved as functional or pseudogenic. To predict cytomegalovirus infection status, the study brought together high-throughput TCR immunosequencing, statistical association of individual TCRs with disease status, and machine learning. An early release that covered roughly 600 HLA-typed donors contained approximately 300 gigabases of sequencing data and tens of millions of unique TCR sequences. The study aimed to test whether cataloging public T cell receptors could reveal signatures of past pathogen exposure. In a later analysis, previously published TCR beta repertoires from several hundred donors were re-analyzed and high-resolution HLA genotyping was added so that TCR occurrence patterns could be studied. The study at large found these results: According to a later analysis, TCR association rates differed among HLA loci, with DRB1 alleles showing the most associated TCRs and HLA-C alleles showing the fewest. Because counts were too low, seventeen rarely observed V segments, including chromosome 9 orphons, were excluded from the earlier analysis of 587 of the donors. Correlated functional status among segregating V segments might reflect linkage disequilibrium, but an unknown experimental factor could not be ruled out. The cohort was sequenced for TCR beta chains only, and without alpha or paired-chain data the features that could be detected were limited. Most CMV-associated TCR beta chains appeared to be HLA-restricted in a later analysis, and the HLA associations seemed to be driven largely by CMV exposure. In vitro tests confirmed that a few of the cytomegalovirus-associated TCR beta chains recognize cytomegalovirus antigens. The presence/absence analyses assumed that sequencing depth was roughly uniform across donors, and that assumption may not be true. The study gave a list of some 150 TCR beta chains associated with cytomegalovirus. The classifier was reported to diagnose cytomegalovirus status with high specificity and sensitivity in both the original and validation cohorts. HLA typing was unavailable for some donors at each locus, so association tests used only the typed subset. An earlier analysis of approximately 530 of the donors showed that most TCR beta V segments appeared in productive rearrangements either about 90% or about 30% of the time, which broadly matched IMGT annotations. For the cohort, immune exposure information was limited to CMV serostatus. Several of the top co-occurrence clusters appeared to be linked to parvovirus B19, influenza, CMV and Epstein-Barr virus, according to a later analysis. In a later genetic analysis, a missense DCLRE1C variant was associated with V-gene and J-gene trimming of TCR beta chains, and the association was replicated in an independent cohort. A later analysis associated about 17,000 TCR beta sequences with specific HLA alleles at a false discovery rate of 0.05. In a later analysis, HLA-associated TCR beta chains were found to be more clonally expanded and to have lower generation probabilities than equally common non-associated chains. Across donors, most TCR sequences were observed very rarely, whereas some public TCRs were present in many individuals. A cluster of highly shared sequence variants was judged likely to be a technical artifact of the sequencing pipeline. A further reported finding was that TCR beta sequences accurately predicted the HLA-A and HLA-B alleles for most subjects in the first cohort. When HLA alleles, especially DR and DQ, strongly co-occurred, TCR associations were difficult to assign to individual alleles. According to a later genetic analysis, donors in an Asian-associated ancestry cluster had fewer N-insertions in productive TCRs than the approximately 700-donor mean. The authors suggested that the approach could potentially be generalized to other disease states and immunological phenotypes.

Libraries came from the immunoSEQ multiplex PCR assay. For the multiplex PCR, a mixture combining 60 forward primers for TCR Vbeta segments and 13 reverse primers for TCR Jbeta segments was used. The CDR3 region of rearranged TCR beta genes was amplified from genomic DNA with a multiplex PCR assay. The amplified TCR beta libraries were sequenced on the Illumina HiSeq System as 87-base-pair reads. The authors' analysis ran thus. In a later analysis, tens of millions of unique TCR beta chains were counted across the roughly 670 repertoires, and around 10 million of these chains were shared by at least two donors. Raw reads were error-corrected and collapsed into unique sequences with a nearest-neighbor algorithm that merged closely related sequences to remove PCR and sequencing errors. V, D and J gene segments were assigned by aligning CDR3 sequences to IMGT reference sequences. Each retained sequence needed at least a six-nucleotide match to both a V gene segment and a J gene segment. Rearrangements were classified as productive when the CDR3 lacked stop codons and remained in frame with V and J, and all other rearrangements were classified as non-productive. Following IMGT convention, CDR3 was defined as the stretch from the second conserved V-encoded cysteine up to the conserved J-encoded phenylalanine. The earlier analysis of approximately 590 of the donors excluded any sequence lacking an unambiguous match to a single V gene segment. In an earlier analysis of 450 to 750 of the donors, a V segment was called functional when productive rearrangements were above 56.7%, and segregating when the standard deviation between donors exceeded 5%. A statistical classification framework was built for diagnosing cytomegalovirus status from the catalog of TCR beta chain sequences. In a later analysis, V and J genes were assigned by comparing TCR nucleotide sequences against IMGT/GENE-DB human TR gene sequences. Using the TCRdist pipeline, a later analysis assigned CDR3 sequences along with most-parsimonious VDJ recombination scenarios. In a later analysis, each TCR beta chain was defined by its CDR3 amino acid sequence together with its V-gene family, and reads lacking a unique V-gene family were excluded. As a way to deal with suspected cross-contamination and a sequencing artifact, a later analysis dropped 640 or so nucleotide sequences that were highly shared and had low generation probability. In a later analysis, a clonal expansion index was calculated for each public chain from normalized within-repertoire ranks of inferred template counts. Generation probabilities in a later analysis came from a VDJ recombination model fitted to out-of-frame rearrangements, and those results were checked against IGoR. A later analysis scored TCR-TCR, TCR-HLA and TCR-CMV co-occurrence with hypergeometric tests, applying a repertoire-size bias correction to TCR pairs. False discovery rates were estimated in a later analysis by permuting HLA or CMV assignments 20 times. In a later analysis, co-occurring TCRs were grouped with DBSCAN, and TCRdist sequence similarity was added when clustering was performed within HLA-allele-positive subsets. For co-occurrence clustering, repertoires with fewer than 30,000 or more than 120,000 public chains were excluded, along with a handful of repertoires with anomalous nucleotide sharing. TCRdb stores this immuneACCESS table with in-frame sequences only. Part of the clones is absent; in the studies checked, under half of the shortfall reflects unresolved V genes, and no reason is known for the rest. The V and J calls and clone size are taken from that table; D and trimming were inferred from the DNA. The sample table shows 120,000 or so clones, and more than 80% are seen once. The ten biggest clones cover approximately 8.4% of the sample.

The cohort was made up of 500 to 800 healthy bone marrow donors. All cohort members were sampled while nominally healthy, although unrecorded immune exposures were likely present. The donor was CMV seropositive and was included in the group of about 290 seropositive cohort members. Each donor provided a peripheral blood sample, and peripheral blood mononuclear cells were used for TCR beta sequencing. The Qiagen DNeasy Blood Extraction Kit was used to extract genomic DNA from the blood cell samples. The sequence was obtained from a man aged 25 to 45 in good health and CMV-seropositive. The sample comprised PBMCs.

The base sequence is TGTGCCAGCAGCCAAGGGACAGGGGGTAAGCAGCCCCAGCATTTT. It translates to CASSQGTGGKQPQHF. The chain employs TRBV11-2 and TRBJ1-5, and 11 bases in between align with TRBD1. The cysteine opens and the phenylalanine closes a CDR3 of 15 amino acids. Just CDR3 DNA is preserved here, 45 bases in frame from base 1. Relative to germline, V is missing 5 bases and J is missing 7 bases, with 7 bases of the junction outside any gene match. Per the germline V gene, SGHAT is the CDR1 and FQNNGV is the CDR2.